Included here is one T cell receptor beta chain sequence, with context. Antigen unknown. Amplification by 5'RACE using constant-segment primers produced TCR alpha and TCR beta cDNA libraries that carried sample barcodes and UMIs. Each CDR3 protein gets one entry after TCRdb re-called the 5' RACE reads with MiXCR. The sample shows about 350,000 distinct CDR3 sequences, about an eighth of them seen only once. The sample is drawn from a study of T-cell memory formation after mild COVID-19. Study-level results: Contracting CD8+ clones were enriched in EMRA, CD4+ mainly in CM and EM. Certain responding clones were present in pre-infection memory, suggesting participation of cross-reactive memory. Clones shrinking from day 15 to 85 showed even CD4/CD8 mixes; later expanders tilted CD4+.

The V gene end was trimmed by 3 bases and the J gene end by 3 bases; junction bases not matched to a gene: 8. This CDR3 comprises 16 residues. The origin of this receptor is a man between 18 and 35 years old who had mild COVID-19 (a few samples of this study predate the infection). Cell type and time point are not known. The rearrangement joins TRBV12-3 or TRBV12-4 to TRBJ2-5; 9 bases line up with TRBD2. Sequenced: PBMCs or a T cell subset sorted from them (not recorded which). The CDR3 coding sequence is TGTGCCAGCAGTTTTAGCGAGCGGGGGGCCAAAGAGACCCAGTACTTC. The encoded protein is CASSFSERGAKETQYF.